This T cell receptor beta chain is drawn from a study of T cells in Graves' hyperthyroidism and ophthalmopathy. Study observations and caveats: A model using 13 V-J features told ophthalmopathy apart from stable hyperthyroidism.

Remarks on this clonotype: Its antigen is unidentified.

TCR beta CDR3 regions were amplified from RNA. Using the HTBI primer set, a first-round RT-PCR was run on the TCR CDR3. TCRdb independently ran MiXCR on the multiplex PCR reads; one entry per CDR3 protein. The sample shows around 600,000 distinct CDR3 sequences, around 15% of them seen only once. The CDR3 extends over 16 amino acids. V was clipped by 6 bases and J by 7 bases, with 21 bases between them. CDR1 is LNHDA and CDR2 is SQIVND in the germline V gene (reference sequence). Material for sequencing was blood. The chain is built from TRBV19 and TRBJ1-4; the D gene is possibly TRBD1 (5 bases). The clonotype comes from a woman aged 45-65 years with Graves' ophthalmopathy. This CDR3 is CASSWGFSDSREKLFF. The DNA for the CDR3 is TGTGCCAGTAGCTGGGGTTTCTCAGACAGTCGTGAAAAACTGTTTTTT.